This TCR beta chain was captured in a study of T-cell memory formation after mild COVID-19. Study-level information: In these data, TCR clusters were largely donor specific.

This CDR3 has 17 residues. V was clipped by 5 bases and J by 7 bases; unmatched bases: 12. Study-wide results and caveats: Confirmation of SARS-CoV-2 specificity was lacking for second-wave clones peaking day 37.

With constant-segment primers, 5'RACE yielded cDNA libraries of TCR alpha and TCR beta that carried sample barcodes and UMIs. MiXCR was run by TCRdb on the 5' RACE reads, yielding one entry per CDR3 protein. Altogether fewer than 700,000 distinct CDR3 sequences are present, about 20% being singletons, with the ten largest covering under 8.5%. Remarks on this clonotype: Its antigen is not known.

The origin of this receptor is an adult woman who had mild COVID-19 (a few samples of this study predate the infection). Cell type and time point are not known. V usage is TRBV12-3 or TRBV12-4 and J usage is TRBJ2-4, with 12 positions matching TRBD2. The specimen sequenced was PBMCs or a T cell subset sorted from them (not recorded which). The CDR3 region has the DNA TGTGCCAGCAGTCGCCCGGGACTAGCGGGCCCAGGGAACATTCAGTACTTC. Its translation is CASSRPGLAGPGNIQYF.